This T cell receptor (beta chain) was recorded in a study of cytomegalovirus exposure and HLA in healthy donors. Findings and caveats of the study: Equally common other TCR beta chains were less clonally expanded than HLA-associated ones, a later analysis found. The study carried out a later analysis of TCR beta sequences. It associated 15,000 to 20,000 of them with specific HLA alleles at a false discovery rate of 0.05. Many donors shared some public TCRs, even though most TCR sequences were rare. Later genetic work tied a missense DCLRE1C variant to beta-chain V and J trimming.

With 60 Vbeta and 13 Jbeta primers, the PCR was carried out. The method was immunoSEQ multiplex PCR; TCRdb's version includes in-frame clones alone and lacks a portion of them. The sample has around 160,000 clones, around three quarters seen once; the top ten hold 6.5% to 8.5%. This clone was recorded once. What it binds is unknown. Trimming cost V 5 bases and J 6 bases, with 16 bases left between them. The CDR3 has 14 amino acids. Looked up from germline, CDR1 is MNHNY and CDR2 is SVGAGI (reference sequence). The material sequenced was PBMCs. The sequence derives from a woman aged 40 to 50 in good health and CMV-seropositive. The chain couples TRBV6-6 to TRBJ1-1; no definite D call. CDR3 sequence (DNA): TGTGCCAGCAGTCCCCTGTCTAGGATCTCTGAAGCTTTCTTT. The encoded protein is CASSPLSRISEAFF.